The source of this TCR beta chain is a study of CD8 T cells in Susac syndrome. Random hexamers were used to reverse transcribe an amount of 0.5 to 1 ug RNA. It was immunoSEQ multiplex PCR that amplified TCR beta CDR3 across 54 Vbeta and 13 Jbeta. Using its own MiXCR run on the immunoSEQ multiplex PCR reads, TCRdb lists one record per CDR3 protein. Of 100,000 to 150,000 distinct CDR3 sequences listed, 65% to 90% are singletons. Looked up from germline, CDR1 is SEHNR and CDR2 is FQNEAQ (reference sequence). The V end lost 4 bases, the J end lost 10 bases, and 20 bases lay between the germline ends. The CDR3 loop spans 15 amino acids. TCR beta sequencing was performed on blood CD8+ and CD4+ T cells. Treatment-naive patients with stable or active relapsing-remitting disease were the multiple sclerosis controls. TEMRA cells were FACS-enriched, with CD8+ and CD4+ T cells isolated negatively.

The chain joins TRBV7-9 to TRBJ2-1; D is perhaps TRBD1 or TRBD2 (6 bases each). The TCR originated in a human donor with multiple sclerosis. The sample comprised CD8+ T cells from PBMCs. The CDR3, as DNA: TGTGCCAGCAGCTCACGGGAGAGGGGGTTTGGGGAGCAGTTCTTC. It codes for CASSSRERGFGEQFF.